This TCR beta chain was identified in a study of blood T cell repertoires in COVID-19. Overall study: Researchers got acute and convalescent COVID-19 samples from the United States, Italy and Spain.

CDR3 size: 13 residues. The germline V gene has CDR1 LNHDA and CDR2 SQIVND (reference sequence). After removal of 6 bases from V and 1 base from J, the junction contained 2 bases not matched to a gene. Assay: immunoSEQ multiplex PCR; the TCRdb copy retains only in-frame clones and omits some. The table records about 300,000 clones, 70% to 90% of them present only once. The origin of this receptor is a woman in her twenties or thirties who had recovered from COVID-19. Sequencing used PBMCs or T cells enriched from blood (not recorded which). The rearrangement uses TRBV19 and TRBJ1-1; 7 bases fit TRBD1. The CDR3 region is CASSAGGNTEAFF. CDR3 DNA: TGTGCCAGTAGCGCAGGGGGGAACACTGAAGCTTTCTTT.